This entry features one TCR beta chain sequence. CDR3 length: 13 amino acids. Trimming pared 0 bases from V and 7 bases from J, leaving 6 bases between. Germline V gene lookup returns CDR1 MNHEY and CDR2 SVGAGI. This sample stems from a study of cytomegalovirus exposure and HLA in healthy donors. PCR employed 60 Vbeta and 13 Jbeta primers. Libraries were prepared by immunoSEQ multiplex PCR; TCRdb keeps only in-frame clonotypes and omits some of them. This table has about 200,000 clones, 79% appearing once. V and J are TRBV6-5 and TRBJ1-4; D gene uncertain. The sample taken for sequencing was PBMCs. This TCR derives from a man in his fifties in good health and CMV-seronegative. The CDR3 protein is CASSYSPTEKLFF. The CDR3 bases are TGTGCCAGCAGTTACTCCCCTACTGAAAAACTGTTTTTT.